This T cell receptor beta chain originates from a study of blood T cell repertoires in COVID-19. Whole-study context: There were acute and convalescent COVID-19 samples, and they came from the United States, Italy and Spain. From T cells, B-cell-depleted T cells, or PBMCs came the material, which was cDNA or gDNA.

In terms of age and location, participants ranged from roughly 18 to 90 years and lived in around 22 US areas. Clinical histories supplied by participants themselves formed the basis of cohort assignment. The CDR3 covers 15 residues. Trimming stripped 2 bases from V and 0 bases from J, with 9 bases between. In germline, CDR1 is SGHRS, CDR2 YFSETQ. Measured with immunoSEQ multiplex PCR; TCRdb has only the in-frame clones, and not every one. The sample records around 250,000 clones, roughly 88% being singletons. The sample taken for sequencing was PBMCs or T cells enriched from blood (not recorded which). The chain has TRBV5-1 and TRBJ1-3; the D is unclear. The sequence came from a woman aged 45 to 65 who had recovered from COVID-19. The CDR3 region is CASSFQAGSGNTIYF. The CDR3 DNA reads TGCGCCAGCAGCTTCCAGGCGGGCTCTGGAAACACCATATATTTT.